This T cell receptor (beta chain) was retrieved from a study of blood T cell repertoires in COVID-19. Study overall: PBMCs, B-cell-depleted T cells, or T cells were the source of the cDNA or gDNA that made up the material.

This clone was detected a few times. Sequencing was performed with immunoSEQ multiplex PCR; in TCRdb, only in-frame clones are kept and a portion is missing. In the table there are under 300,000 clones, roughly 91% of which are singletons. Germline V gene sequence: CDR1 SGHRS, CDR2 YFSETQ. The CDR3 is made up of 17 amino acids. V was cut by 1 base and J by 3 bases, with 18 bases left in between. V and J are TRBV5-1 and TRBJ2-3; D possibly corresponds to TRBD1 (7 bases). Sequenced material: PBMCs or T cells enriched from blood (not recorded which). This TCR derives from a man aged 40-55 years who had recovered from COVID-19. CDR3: CASSLRPGRGETDTQYF. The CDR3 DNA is TGCGCCAGCAGCTTGAGACCGGGCAGGGGGGAAACAGATACGCAGTATTTT.